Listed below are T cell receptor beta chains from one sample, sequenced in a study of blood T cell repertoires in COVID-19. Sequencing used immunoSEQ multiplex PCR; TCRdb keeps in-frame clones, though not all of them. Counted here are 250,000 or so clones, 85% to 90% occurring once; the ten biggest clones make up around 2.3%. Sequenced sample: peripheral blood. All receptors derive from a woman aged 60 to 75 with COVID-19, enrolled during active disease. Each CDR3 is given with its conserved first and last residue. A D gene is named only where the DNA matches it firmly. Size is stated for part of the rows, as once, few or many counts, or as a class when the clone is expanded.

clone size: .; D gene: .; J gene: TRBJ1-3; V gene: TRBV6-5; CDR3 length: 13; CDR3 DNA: TGTGCCAGCAGTTACTCGAGAGGAAACACTATATATTTT; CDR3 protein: CASSYSRGNTIYF
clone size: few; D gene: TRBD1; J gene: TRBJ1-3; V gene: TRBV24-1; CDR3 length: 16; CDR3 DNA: TGTGCCACCAGTGAGGCCCGACAGGGGCCCGGAAACACCATATATTTT; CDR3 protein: CATSEARQGPGNTIYF
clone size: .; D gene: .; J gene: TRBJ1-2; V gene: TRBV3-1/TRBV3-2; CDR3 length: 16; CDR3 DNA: TGTGCCAGCAGCTCGGGATCATGGGGTCGTAACTATGGCTACACCTTC; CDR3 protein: CASSSGSWGRNYGYTF
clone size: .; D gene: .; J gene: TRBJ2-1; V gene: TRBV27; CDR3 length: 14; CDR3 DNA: TGTGCCAGCGGAACAGGAGTCTCCTACAATGAGCAGTTCTTC; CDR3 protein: CASGTGVSYNEQFF
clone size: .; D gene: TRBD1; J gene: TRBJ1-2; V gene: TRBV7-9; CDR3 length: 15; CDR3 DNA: TGTGCCAGCAGCCGCCTCTCGACAGGGGACTATGGCTACACCTTC; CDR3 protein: CASSRLSTGDYGYTF
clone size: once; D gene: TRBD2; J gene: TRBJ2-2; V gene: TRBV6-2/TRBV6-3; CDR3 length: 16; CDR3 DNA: TGTGCCAGCAGTGTGGCCAGGACTAGCGGCAGCGGGGAGCTGTTTTTT; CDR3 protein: CASSVARTSGSGELFF
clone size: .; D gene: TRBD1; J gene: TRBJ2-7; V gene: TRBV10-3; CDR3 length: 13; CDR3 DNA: TGTGCCATCAGTGAGAGGGACAGCCAGAGAGTTGCCTTC; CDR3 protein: CAISERDSQRVAF
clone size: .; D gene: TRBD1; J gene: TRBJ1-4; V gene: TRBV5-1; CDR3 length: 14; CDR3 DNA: TGCGCCAGCAGCCGGGACAGGGGGGAGGAAAAACTGTTTTTT; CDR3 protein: CASSRDRGEEKLFF
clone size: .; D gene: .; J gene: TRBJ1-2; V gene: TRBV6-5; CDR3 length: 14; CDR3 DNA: TGTGCCAGCAGTCGGACACGTGCTAACTATGGCTACACCTTC; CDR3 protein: CASSRTRANYGYTF
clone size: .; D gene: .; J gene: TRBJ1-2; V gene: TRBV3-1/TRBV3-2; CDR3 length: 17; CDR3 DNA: TGTGCCAGCAGCCAAGGGGTTAGTGAGGTCCGGGTATATGGCTACACCTTC; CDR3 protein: CASSQGVSEVRVYGYTF
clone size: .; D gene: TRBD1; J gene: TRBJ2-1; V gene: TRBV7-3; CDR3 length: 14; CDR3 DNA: TGTGCCAGCAGCTTCGGGACAGGGGCCAATGAGCAGTTCTTC; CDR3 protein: CASSFGTGANEQFF
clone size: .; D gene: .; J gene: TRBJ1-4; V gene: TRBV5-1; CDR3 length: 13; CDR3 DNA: TGCGCCAGCAGCCTGGGAAGGGGTGAAAAACTGTTTTTT; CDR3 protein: CASSLGRGEKLFF
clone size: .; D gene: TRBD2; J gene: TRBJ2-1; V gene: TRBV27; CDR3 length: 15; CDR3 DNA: TGTGCCAGCAGCTCATCATTCGGGGGGGGCAGTGAGCAGTTCTTC; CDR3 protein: CASSSSFGGGSEQFF
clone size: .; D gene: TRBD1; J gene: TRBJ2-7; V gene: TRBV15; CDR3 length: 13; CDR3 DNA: TGTGCCACCAGCAGACGGGACAGATACGAGCAGTACTTC; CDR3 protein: CATSRRDRYEQYF
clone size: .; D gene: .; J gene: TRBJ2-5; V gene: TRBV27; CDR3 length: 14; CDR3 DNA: TGTGCCAGCAGTCTACAGGGAATCCAAGAGACCCAGTACTTC; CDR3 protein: CASSLQGIQETQYF
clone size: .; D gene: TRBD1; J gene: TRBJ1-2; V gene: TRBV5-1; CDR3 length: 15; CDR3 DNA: TGCGCCAGCAGCTTGGAGCCACAGGGGGGGTATGGCTACACCTTC; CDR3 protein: CASSLEPQGGYGYTF
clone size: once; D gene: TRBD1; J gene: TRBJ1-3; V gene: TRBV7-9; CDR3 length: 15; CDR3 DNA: TGTGCCAGCAGTCAAAGACAGGGGACTGGAAACACCATATATTTT; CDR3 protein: CASSQRQGTGNTIYF
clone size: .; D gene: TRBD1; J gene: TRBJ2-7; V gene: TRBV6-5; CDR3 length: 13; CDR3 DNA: TGTGCCAGCAGAGGGACAGGGAGGTACGAGCAGTACTTC; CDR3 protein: CASRGTGRYEQYF
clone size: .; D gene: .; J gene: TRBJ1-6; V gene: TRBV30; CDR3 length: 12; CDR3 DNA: TGTGCCTGGACCAGGGCCAATTCACCCCTCCACTTT; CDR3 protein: CAWTRANSPLHF
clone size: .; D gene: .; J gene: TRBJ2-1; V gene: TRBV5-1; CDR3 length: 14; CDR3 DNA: TGCGCCAGCAGCCTGGCCGTTGAGCCCAATGAGCAGTTCTTC; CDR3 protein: CASSLAVEPNEQFF
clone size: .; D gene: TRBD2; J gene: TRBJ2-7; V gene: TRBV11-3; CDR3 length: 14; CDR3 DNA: TGTGCCAGCAGCTCCGGACTAGCTTCCTACGAGCAGTACTTC; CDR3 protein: CASSSGLASYEQYF
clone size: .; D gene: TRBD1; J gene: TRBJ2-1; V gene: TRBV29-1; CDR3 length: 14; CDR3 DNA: TGCAGCGCACCCCGGGACAGGGGGACGAATGAGCAGTTCTTC; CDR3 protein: CSAPRDRGTNEQFF
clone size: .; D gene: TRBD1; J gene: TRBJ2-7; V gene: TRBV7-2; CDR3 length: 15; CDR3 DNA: TGTGCCAGCAGCCAGGACAGGGGGGGATACTACGAGCAGTACTTC; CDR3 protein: CASSQDRGGYYEQYF
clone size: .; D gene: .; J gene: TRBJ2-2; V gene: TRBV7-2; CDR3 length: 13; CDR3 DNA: TGTGCCAGCAGCTTTATCTACACCGGGGAGCTGTTTTTT; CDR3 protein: CASSFIYTGELFF
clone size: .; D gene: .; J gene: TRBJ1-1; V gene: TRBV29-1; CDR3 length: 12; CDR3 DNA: TGCAGCGTGGGCAGGAGGAACACTGAAGCTTTCTTT; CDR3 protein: CSVGRRNTEAFF
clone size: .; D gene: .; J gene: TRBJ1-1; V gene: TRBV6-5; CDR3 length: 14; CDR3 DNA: TGTGCCAGCAGTTACTCGAGCAGGGGCACTGAAGCTTTCTTT; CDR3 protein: CASSYSSRGTEAFF
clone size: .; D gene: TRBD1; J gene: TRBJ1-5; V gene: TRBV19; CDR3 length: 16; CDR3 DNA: TGTGCCAGTAAGGGACAGGGCGTATCGAGCAATCAGCCCCAGCATTTT; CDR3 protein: CASKGQGVSSNQPQHF
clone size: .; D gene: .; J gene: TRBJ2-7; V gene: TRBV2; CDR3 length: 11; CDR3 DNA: TGTGCCAGCAGTTATACCTACGAGCAGTACTTC; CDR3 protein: CASSYTYEQYF
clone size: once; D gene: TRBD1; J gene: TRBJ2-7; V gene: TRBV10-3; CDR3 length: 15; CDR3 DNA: TGTGCCATCAGTGCTAAGACAGGGGGCTACTACGAGCAGTACTTC; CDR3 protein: CAISAKTGGYYEQYF
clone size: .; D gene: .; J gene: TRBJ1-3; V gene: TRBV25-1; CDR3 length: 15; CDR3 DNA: TGTGCCAGCAGTGAGGGCGGGTCGGGAGGAAACACCATATATTTT; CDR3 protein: CASSEGGSGGNTIYF
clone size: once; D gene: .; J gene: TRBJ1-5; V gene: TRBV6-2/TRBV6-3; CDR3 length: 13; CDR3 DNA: TGTGCCAGCAGTCTCGGACCGGGGCAGCCCCAGCATTTT; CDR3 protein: CASSLGPGQPQHF
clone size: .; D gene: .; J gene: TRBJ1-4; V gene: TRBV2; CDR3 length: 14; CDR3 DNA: TGTGCCAGCAAATGGGACACCACTAATGAAAAACTGTTTTTT; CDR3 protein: CASKWDTTNEKLFF
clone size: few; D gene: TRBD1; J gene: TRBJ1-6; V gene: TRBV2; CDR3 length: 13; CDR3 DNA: TGTGCCAGTACCACAGGGGGAAATTCACCCCTCCACTTT; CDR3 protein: CASTTGGNSPLHF
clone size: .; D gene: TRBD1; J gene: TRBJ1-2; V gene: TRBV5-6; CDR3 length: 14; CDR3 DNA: TGTGCCAGCAGGCCGAGACAGGGTGCCAATGGCTACACCTTC; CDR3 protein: CASRPRQGANGYTF
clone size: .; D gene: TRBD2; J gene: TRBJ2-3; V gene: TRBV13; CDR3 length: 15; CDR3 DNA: TGTGCCAGCAGCTTACCTAGCGGGATCACAGATACGCAGTATTTT; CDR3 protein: CASSLPSGITDTQYF
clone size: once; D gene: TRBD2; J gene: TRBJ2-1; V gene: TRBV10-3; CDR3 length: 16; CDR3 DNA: TGTGCCATCAGTGAGTCAGGCGGGGGGGCAAACAATGAGCAGTTCTTC; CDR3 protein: CAISESGGGANNEQFF
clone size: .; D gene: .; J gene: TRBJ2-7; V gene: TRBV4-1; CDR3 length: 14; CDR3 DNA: TGCGCCAGCAGCCCCCTAGGCGGACTCCACGAGCAGTACTTC; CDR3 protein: CASSPLGGLHEQYF
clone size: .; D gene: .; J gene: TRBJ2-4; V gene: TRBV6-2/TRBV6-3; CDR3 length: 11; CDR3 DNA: TGTGCCAGCAGTTACAACACCATTCAGTACTTC; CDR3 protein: CASSYNTIQYF
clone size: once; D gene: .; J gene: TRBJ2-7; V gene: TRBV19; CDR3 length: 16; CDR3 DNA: TGTGCCAGTAGTATCAGGAGGGGGGGCCAGGTCTACGAGCAGTACTTC; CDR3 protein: CASSIRRGGQVYEQYF
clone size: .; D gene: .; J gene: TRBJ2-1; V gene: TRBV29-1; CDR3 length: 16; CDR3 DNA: TGCAGCGTGTTCCTCTTAGCGGCGATACCCTACAATGAGCAGTTCTTC; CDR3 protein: CSVFLLAAIPYNEQFF
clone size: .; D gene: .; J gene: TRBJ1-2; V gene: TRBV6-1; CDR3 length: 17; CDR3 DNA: TGTGCCAGCAGTGAACAAACCACATACAGGCATAACTATGGCTACACCTTC; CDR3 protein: CASSEQTTYRHNYGYTF